This note documents a single TCR beta chain sequence. Its specificity is not known. This sample stems from a study of OX40 agonist ivuxolimab in advanced cancers. General study points: More expanded clones were found, on average, in CD8+ than in CD4+ T cells.

Generated by immunoSEQ multiplex PCR, the TCRdb table keeps only in-frame clones and is missing some. The sample carries 70,000 to 85,000 clones, around nine tenths recorded once. V was clipped by 7 bases and J by 2 bases, with 12 bases between them. The V gene's germline CDR1 is SGDLS and CDR2 YYNGEE. The CDR3 contains 14 residues. The chain has TRBV9 and TRBJ1-4, with a weak D call TRBD1 (5 bases). The source of this sequence is an adult with an advanced solid tumor such as melanoma, head and neck, liver or kidney cancer. The sequenced sample was CD4+ or CD8+ T cells sorted from blood, obtained in a trial of the OX40 agonist ivuxolimab. The CDR3 coding sequence is TGTGCCAGCGGCGGGGGTTCGACTAATGAAAAACTGTTTTTT. Its translation is CASGGGSTNEKLFF.